Shown below are 22 T cell receptor beta chains from a single sample sequenced in a study of blood T cell repertoires in COVID-19. The protocol was immunoSEQ multiplex PCR, while the TCRdb copy is restricted to in-frame clones and leaves out a portion. This table holds roughly 200,000 clones, roughly 87% found once. The sample comprised PBMCs or T cells enriched from blood (not recorded which). Receptors were obtained from a woman under 40 who had recovered from COVID-19.

The V call is TRBV19, the J call TRBJ1-1; no clear D. Germline CDR1 reads LNHDA; CDR2 reads SQIVND (reference sequence). Between the trimmed V and J ends, which lost 4 bases and 3 bases, there was a span of 12 bases. The CDR3 totals 14 residues. The chain's CDR3 is CASSSLGGHTEAFF. DNA for the CDR3: TGTGCCAGTAGTAGCCTGGGAGGACACACTGAAGCTTTCTTT.

V gene TRBV19 combines with J gene TRBJ2-2; D call uncertain. Germline assignment: CDR1 LNHDA and CDR2 SQIVND (reference sequence). The V end lost 4 bases, the J end lost 0 bases, and 6 bases lay between the germline ends. The CDR3 totals 14 residues. The CDR3, as DNA: TGTGCCAGTAGTAGGGCCGCGAACACCGGGGAGCTGTTTTTT. It is translated as CASSRAANTGELFF.

For the CDR3, the DNA is TGTGCCAGCAGTACGACTAGCGGGAGGGCGGGCACAGATACGCAGTATTTT. Encoded protein: CASSTTSGRAGTDTQYF. This chain joins TRBV28 and TRBJ2-3; 14 nucleotides line up with TRBD2. The germline V gene encodes CDR1 MDHEN and CDR2 SYDVKM. V lost 5 bases, J lost 1 base, and 5 bases stayed unmatched. The CDR3 has 17 residues.

The V gene is TRBV5-4, the J gene TRBJ1-1; no firm D call. Germline V gene sequence: CDR1 SGHNT, CDR2 YYREEE (reference sequence). The length of the CDR3 is 13 residues. Deletions cut 4 bases from V and 3 bases from J, with 10 bases between. CDR3: CASSAGSYTEAFF. The CDR3 DNA reads as TGTGCCAGCAGCGCCGGGTCCTACACTGAAGCTTTCTTT.

The genes are TRBV25-1 and TRBJ1-6; possible D gene TRBD1, 6 bases. CDR1 and CDR2 from the germline V gene are MGHDK and SYGVNS. This CDR3 comprises 13 residues. Trimming left V 3 bases short and J 10 bases short, with 10 bases between. CDR3 loop: CASSDLGGSPLHF. The DNA for the CDR3 is TGTGCCAGCAGTGATTTAGGGGGATCACCCCTCCACTTT. Using reference TRBV25-1 and TRBJ1-6 for the parts outside the CDR3, the full variable domain is EADIYQTPRYLVIGTGKKITLECSQTMGHDKMYWYQQDPGMELHLIHYSYGVNSTEKGDLSSESTVSRIRTEHFPLTLESARPSHTSQYLCASSDLGGSPLHFGNGTRLTVT.

This chain joins TRBV15 and TRBJ2-1; 9 positions match TRBD2. This CDR3 spans 16 amino acids. CDR1 is LNHNV, CDR2 YYDKDF, per germline (reference sequence). Trimming took 0 bases from V and 1 from J; bases not matched to a gene: 1. CDR3: CATSRDSGGSYNEQFF. The DNA for the CDR3 is TGTGCCACCAGCAGAGATAGCGGGGGATCCTACAATGAGCAGTTCTTC.

J is TRBJ2-3 and V is TRBV27, with TRBD2 matching over 11 bases. The J segment lost 1 base and the V segment lost 4 bases, leaving 7 bases of the junction unmatched. The CDR3 spans 17 residues. Germline assignment: CDR1 MNHEY and CDR2 SMNVEV (reference sequence). The DNA for the CDR3 is TGTGCCAGCAGTTCTCACGGGACTAGCGGACGCACAGATACGCAGTATTTT. Protein product: CASSSHGTSGRTDTQYF.

The chain is built from TRBV9 and TRBJ2-1; the match to TRBD1 covers 7 bases. V lost 0 bases and J lost 4; bases outside the gene matches: 7. Germline V gene sequence: CDR1 SGDLS, CDR2 YYNGEE. CDR3 length: 16 residues. For the CDR3, the DNA is TGTGCCAGCAGCGTAGATGGGACAGCGAGTTACAATGAGCAGTTCTTC. Its translation is CASSVDGTASYNEQFF.

The chain combines TRBV3-1 (or the pseudogene TRBV3-2) with TRBJ1-2; D is unresolved. This CDR3 spans 12 amino acids. The germline CDR1 and CDR2 sequences are LGHDT and YNNKEL (reference sequence). V was trimmed by 3 bases and J by 6 bases, leaving 8 bases between them. The CDR3 region has the DNA TGTGCCAGCAGCCAGGGGAGGGATGGCTACACCTTC. Its translation: CASSQGRDGYTF.

The V call is TRBV6-6, the J call TRBJ2-4; TRBD1 matches 7 bases. Per the germline V gene, CDR1 is MNHNY and CDR2 is SVGAGI (reference sequence). With 6 bases clipped from V and 3 bases from J, the junction kept 5 bases outside the gene matches. The CDR3 is 14 residues long. The CDR3 reads CASRAGGDKNIQYF. As DNA, the CDR3 is TGTGCCAGCAGAGCAGGGGGTGACAAAAACATTCAGTACTTC.

This chain joins TRBV15 and TRBJ2-3; 10 bases agree with TRBD2. This CDR3 is built from 14 residues. Unmatched junction bases numbered 0, after V lost 1 base and J lost 5 bases. The V gene's germline CDR1 is LNHNV and CDR2 YYDKDF (reference sequence). CDR3 coding DNA: TGTGCCACCAGCAGAGTAGCGGGGGGAGATACGCAGTATTTT. Amino acids: CATSRVAGGDTQYF.

This clone was seen only once. J is TRBJ2-1 and V is TRBV7-2; 8 bases map to TRBD2. Unmatched junction bases numbered 9, after V lost 4 bases and J lost 10 bases. Germline V lookup: CDR1 SGHTA, CDR2 FQGNSA. This CDR3 is built from 14 residues. The CDR3 bases are TGTGCCAGCAGCTCAGCGGCGGGAGGTCGGGAGCAGTTCTTC. Translated: CASSSAAGGREQFF.

The gene calls are TRBV5-1 and TRBJ1-4, with TRBD1 matching over 9 bases. Germline-derived CDR1 and CDR2 are SGHRS and YFSETQ. V was pared by 2 bases and J by 2 bases, with 1 base of the junction left unmatched. The CDR3 loop spans 15 amino acids. CDR3 amino acids: CASSFTGGTNEKLFF. The CDR3 DNA sequence: TGCGCCAGCAGCTTTACAGGGGGCACTAATGAAAAACTGTTTTTT.

The chain couples TRBV29-1 to TRBJ1-1; the D is unclear. The germline V gene has CDR1 SQVTM and CDR2 ANQGSEA. This CDR3 has 16 amino acids. The V and J ends lost 1 base and 1 base respectively, with 16 bases between them. The CDR3, as DNA: TGCAGCGTTGAAGGTAGGCTAGCAGGTAGGAACACTGAAGCTTTCTTT. Translating it yields CSVEGRLAGRNTEAFF.

The V and J genes are TRBV5-4 and TRBJ2-7; perhaps TRBD2 as D (7 bases). This CDR3 contains 14 residues. Germline V lookup: CDR1 SGHNT, CDR2 YYREEE (reference sequence). Trimming left V 0 bases short and J 7 bases short, with 14 bases between. The CDR3 sequence: CASSLGGGAREQYF. The DNA of the CDR3 is TGTGCCAGCAGCTTGGGTGGGGGGGCCCGAGAGCAGTACTTC.

The CDR3 DNA reads as TGTGCCAGCCGCGCGGGGTATTACAATGAGCAGTTCTTC. Translating it yields CASRAGYYNEQFF. The V call is TRBV7-2, the J call TRBJ2-1, with D perhaps matching TRBD2 (6 bases). CDR1 SGHTA and CDR2 FQGNSA come from the germline V gene. V lost 8 bases, J lost 4 bases, and 12 bases lay in between. This CDR3 spans 13 amino acids. The full variable domain, its missing parts supplied by reference TRBV7-2 and TRBJ2-1, is GAGVSQSPSNKVTEKGKDVELRCDPISGHTALYWYRQSLGQGLEFLIYFQGNSAPDKSGLPSDRFSAERTGGSVSTLTIQRTQQEDSAVYLCASRAGYYNEQFFGPGTRLTVL.

This rearrangement joins TRBV21-1 to TRBJ1-1; TRBD1 reflects the table's D call only, with no check against the DNA. TRBV21-1 has pseudogene status. This CDR3 is 12 amino acids long. The CDR3 here is CASKTGGTEAFF. DNA of the CDR3: TGTGCCAGCAAAACAGGGGGCACTGAAGCTTTCTTT.

This chain uses TRBV4-2 with TRBJ2-7, with TRBD2 matching over 8 bases. The trim removed 1 base at V and 3 bases at J, leaving 11 bases unmatched. The germline V gene has CDR1 LGHNA and CDR2 YNFKEQ. The CDR3 has 17 amino acids. CDR3 in amino acids: CASSQGGSGRGGYEQYF. The CDR3 DNA reads as TGTGCCAGCAGCCAAGGAGGAAGCGGGAGAGGAGGCTACGAGCAGTACTTC.

V gene TRBV7-3 combines with J gene TRBJ1-1; 10 positions match TRBD1. Germline V gene sequence: CDR1 SGHTA, CDR2 FQGTGA. V shed 1 base, J shed 7 bases, and the junction held 3 bases outside the gene matches. The CDR3 contains 14 residues. CDR3 in amino acids: CASSLNGDRGEAFF. CDR3 DNA: TGTGCCAGCAGCTTAAATGGGGACAGGGGTGAAGCTTTCTTT.

This clone was seen a few times. The J gene is TRBJ1-1, the V gene TRBV14; a possible D gene is TRBD1 (6 bases). The CDR3 extends over 13 amino acids. The V end was cut by 6 bases, the J end by 0 bases, with 8 bases between. Germline CDR1 reads SGHDN; CDR2 reads FVKESK. The CDR3 is CASRAGVNTEAFF. CDR3 nucleotide sequence: TGTGCCAGCAGGGCAGGGGTGAACACTGAAGCTTTCTTT.

V gene TRBV19 combines with J gene TRBJ1-2, with TRBD1 identical over 9 bases. From germline, CDR1 is LNHDA and CDR2 SQIVND (reference sequence). The CDR3 totals 16 residues. The trim removed 3 bases at V and 4 bases at J, leaving 9 bases unmatched. DNA of the CDR3: TGTGCCAGTAGTATTCTTGAGGGACAGGGACTCTATGGCTACACCTTC. It specifies CASSILEGQGLYGYTF.

The chain couples TRBV5-4 to TRBJ2-2, with 11 bases matching TRBD1. The ends lost 1 base at V and 7 bases at J; junction bases unmatched: 6. The CDR3 is 16 amino acids. Germline lookup yields CDR1 SGHNT and CDR2 YYREEE (reference sequence). The CDR3 protein is CASSLWGTGGSGELFF. The CDR3 DNA reads TGTGCCAGCAGCTTGTGGGGGACAGGGGGAAGCGGGGAGCTGTTTTTT.